The T cell receptor beta chain under discussion was sequenced for a study of blood T cell repertoires in COVID-19. Study-level background: The United States, Italy and Spain supplied acute and convalescent COVID-19 samples.

In terms of age and location, participants ranged from roughly 18 to 89 years and lived in under 30 US areas. The study assigned cohorts using participant-reported clinical history. Per the original methods: Scientists estimated how many nucleated cells there were by amplifying reference gene primers. Sequenced by immunoSEQ multiplex PCR; TCRdb stores in-frame clones only, minus some. Clone size and the V and J calls come from that table; the DNA yielded D and trimming. The data show 180,000 or so clones, more than 70% seen once. Input material: PBMCs or T cells enriched from blood (not recorded which). The receptor's source is a woman between 45 and 60 years old in a cohort exposed to, infected with or recovered from COVID-19 (not recorded which).

CDR3 nucleotide sequence: TGTGCCAGCAGCGTAAACACGCAAGAGACCCAGTACTTC. Translated, it gives CASSVNTQETQYF. This chain links TRBV9 with TRBJ2-5; D is uncertain. CDR3 size: 13 residues. Trimming shortened V by 1 base and J by 2 bases, and 6 bases separated the two germline ends. Germline CDR1 and CDR2: SGDLS and YYNGEE.